Each of the 10 T cell receptor beta chains below was sequenced from the same sample in a study of T cells in Graves' hyperthyroidism and ophthalmopathy. TCR beta CDR3 regions were amplified from RNA. HTBI primers drove first-round RT-PCR of the TCR CDR3. TCRdb re-called the multiplex PCR reads with MiXCR, one entry per CDR3 protein. The sample lists roughly 380,000 distinct CDR3 sequences, about 13% seen once, with less than 25% in the top ten. Sample: blood. These receptors all come from a man aged 25-45 years with Graves' hyperthyroidism that later progressed to Graves' ophthalmopathy.

This clonotype was seen repeatedly, ten times or more. CDR3 bases: TGTGCCAGCAGTTACTCGAAGGCGGGCCTCCAGACAGGTTGGGGTTATAACAATCAGCCCCAGCATTTT. Its protein product is CASSYSKAGLQTGWGYNNQPQHF. The chain joins TRBV6-2 or TRBV6-3 to TRBJ1-5; D is perhaps TRBD1 (6 bases). From germline, CDR1 is MNHEY and CDR2 SVGEGT. The CDR3 length is 23 residues. Trimming shortened V by 0 bases and J by 3 bases, and 33 bases separated the two germline ends.

This clonotype showed up many times. V and J are TRBV7-9 and TRBJ1-5; TRBD1 matches 7 bases. This CDR3 has 16 residues. The V and J ends lost 5 bases and 0 bases, in that order; junction bases with no gene match: 7. In germline, CDR1 is SEHNR, CDR2 FQNEAQ (reference sequence). Here the CDR3 reads CASSPWTGDSNQPQHF. The DNA for the CDR3 is TGTGCCAGCAGCCCCTGGACAGGTGATAGCAATCAGCCCCAGCATTTT.

About this clonotype: The junction differs from germline at one of its ends, possibly a read error. CDR3 DNA: TGTGCCAGCAGCTTACAGGGTACAGATACGCAGTGTTTT. As protein: CASSLQGTDTQCF. V usage is TRBV9 and J usage is TRBJ2-3, with D possibly TRBD1 on 6 matching bases. CDR1 is SGDLS, CDR2 YYNGEE, per germline. CDR3 length: 13 residues.

This clonotype was detected many times. This chain connects TRBV20-1 to TRBJ1-1; D uncertain. This CDR3 has 13 amino acids. CDR1 DFQATT and CDR2 SNEGSKA come from the germline V gene (reference sequence). The V end was cut by 3 bases, the J end by 0 bases, with 8 bases between. The CDR3 reads CSASRTVNTEAFF. The CDR3 DNA follows: TGCAGTGCTAGTCGTACAGTGAACACTGAAGCTTTCTTT.

This clonotype was observed at least ten times. This CDR3 is CSAQLAGGSDTQYF. The CDR3 DNA reads TGCAGTGCTCAACTAGCGGGGGGGTCAGATACGCAGTATTTT. The chain has TRBV20-1 and TRBJ2-3; TRBD2 matches at 13 bases. The CDR3 covers 14 residues. The V segment lost 5 bases and the J segment 4 bases; nucleotides outside the gene matches: 3. Germline CDR1 is DFQATT and CDR2 is SNEGSKA (reference sequence).

This chain joins TRBV27 and TRBJ2-5; 9 nucleotides match TRBD1. V trimming: 4 bases; J trimming: 5 bases; junction bases outside the gene matches: 8. The CDR3 consists of 15 residues. Germline V gene data show CDR1 as MNHEY and CDR2 as SMNVEV (reference sequence). This CDR3 reads CASSSWDRVGETQYF. The CDR3 DNA reads TGTGCCAGCAGTTCCTGGGACAGGGTCGGTGAGACCCAGTACTTC.

The table lists this clonotype with many counts. Here the CDR3 reads CASSPRQGGLNTEAFF. CDR3 in DNA: TGTGCCAGCAGCCCGAGACAGGGGGGGTTGAACACTGAAGCTTTCTTT. The chain carries TRBV11-2 and TRBJ1-1; 9 nucleotides agree with TRBD1. The CDR3 has 16 residues. Germline V gives CDR1 SGHAT, CDR2 FQNNGV. The J segment lost 0 bases and the V segment lost 5 bases, leaving 7 bases of the junction unmatched.

As concerns this clonotype: With a much larger clone just one base away, this may be a read error. This chain connects TRBV6-2 or TRBV6-3 to TRBJ2-5; 7 nucleotides match TRBD2. CDR3 length: 16 amino acids. Looked up from germline, CDR1 is MNHEY and CDR2 is SVGEGT. CDR3 in DNA: TGTGCCAGCAGTTACTCTGGGGGGGGAACCCAAGGGACCCAGTACTTC. This gives the protein CASSYSGGGTQGTQYF.

Many counts were recorded for this clonotype. V is TRBV5-1 and J is TRBJ2-7; 8 nucleotides agree with TRBD1. V shed 4 bases, J shed 4 bases, and the junction held 10 bases outside the gene matches. The CDR3 consists of 15 residues. Germline CDR1 and CDR2: SGHRS and YFSETQ. The CDR3 sequence is CASSRTGFVGYEQYF. The CDR3, as DNA: TGCGCCAGCAGCAGGACAGGGTTCGTCGGATACGAGCAGTACTTC.

The V and J genes are TRBV5-4 and TRBJ1-1; the match to TRBD1 covers 12 bases. From germline, CDR1 is SGHNT and CDR2 YYREEE (reference sequence). The CDR3 has 16 residues. V trimming: 4 bases; J trimming: 0 bases; junction bases outside the gene matches: 4. CDR3 in amino acids: CASSDGDRGLNTEAFF. The CDR3 DNA follows: TGTGCCAGCAGCGATGGGGACAGGGGGCTGAACACTGAAGCTTTCTTT.